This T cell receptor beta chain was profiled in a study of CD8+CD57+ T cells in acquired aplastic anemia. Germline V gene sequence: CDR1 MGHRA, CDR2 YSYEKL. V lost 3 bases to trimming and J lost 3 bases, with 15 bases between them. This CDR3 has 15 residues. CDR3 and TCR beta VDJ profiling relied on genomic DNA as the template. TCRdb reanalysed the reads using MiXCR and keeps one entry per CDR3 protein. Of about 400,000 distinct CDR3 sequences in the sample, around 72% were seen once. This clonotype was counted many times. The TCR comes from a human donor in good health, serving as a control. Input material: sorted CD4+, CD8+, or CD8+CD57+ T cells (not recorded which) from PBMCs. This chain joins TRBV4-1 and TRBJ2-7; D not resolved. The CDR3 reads CASSHGPTCNYEQYF. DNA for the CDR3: TGCGCCAGCAGCCACGGGCCGACATGCAACTACGAGCAGTACTTC.